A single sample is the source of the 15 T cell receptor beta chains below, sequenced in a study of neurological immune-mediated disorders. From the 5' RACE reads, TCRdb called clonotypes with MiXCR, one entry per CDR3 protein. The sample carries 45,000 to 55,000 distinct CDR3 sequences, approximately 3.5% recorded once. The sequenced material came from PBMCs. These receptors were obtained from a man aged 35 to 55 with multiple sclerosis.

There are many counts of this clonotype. The CDR3 loop is CASSTPGIYGYTF. The CDR3 DNA follows: TGTGCCAGTAGTACCCCTGGTATCTATGGCTACACCTTC. The chain couples TRBV19 to TRBJ1-2, with D uncertain. The CDR3 loop spans 13 amino acids. V was shortened by 4 bases and J by 4 bases, with 10 bases between the two germline ends. Germline assignment: CDR1 LNHDA and CDR2 SQIVND (reference sequence).

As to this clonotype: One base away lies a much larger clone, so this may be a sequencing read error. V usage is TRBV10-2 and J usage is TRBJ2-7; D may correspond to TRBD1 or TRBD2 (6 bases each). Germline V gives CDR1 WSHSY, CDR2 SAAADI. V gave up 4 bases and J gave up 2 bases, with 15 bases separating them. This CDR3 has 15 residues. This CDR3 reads CASSGDTGTPYEQYF. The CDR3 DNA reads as TGCGCCAGCAGTGGGGATACAGGGACTCCCTACGAGCAGTACTTC.

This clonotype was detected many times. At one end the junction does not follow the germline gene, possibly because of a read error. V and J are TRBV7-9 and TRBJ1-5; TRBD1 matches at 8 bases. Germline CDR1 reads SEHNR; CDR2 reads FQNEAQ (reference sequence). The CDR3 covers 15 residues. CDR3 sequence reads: CASSSGQAPNQPQNF. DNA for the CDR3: TGTGCCAGCAGCTCGGGACAGGCCCCCAATCAGCCCCAGAATTTT.

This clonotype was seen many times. The DNA for the CDR3 is TGTGCCAGCAGTCGACAGCTTGCAACTAATGAAAAACTGTTTTTT. Its translation: CASSRQLATNEKLFF. The chain couples TRBV12-3 or TRBV12-4 to TRBJ1-4; weak D call: TRBD1 (5 bases). The CDR3 consists of 15 residues. V was pared by 5 bases and J by 0 bases, with 10 bases between.

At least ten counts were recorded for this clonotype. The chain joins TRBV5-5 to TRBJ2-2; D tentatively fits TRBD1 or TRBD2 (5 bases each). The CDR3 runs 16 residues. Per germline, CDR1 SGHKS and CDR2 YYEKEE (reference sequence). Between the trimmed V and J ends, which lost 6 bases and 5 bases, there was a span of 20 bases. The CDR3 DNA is TGTGCCAGCACCCCGGGGCCTACCGTTGTAACCGGGGAGCTGTTTTTT. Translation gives CASTPGPTVVTGELFF.

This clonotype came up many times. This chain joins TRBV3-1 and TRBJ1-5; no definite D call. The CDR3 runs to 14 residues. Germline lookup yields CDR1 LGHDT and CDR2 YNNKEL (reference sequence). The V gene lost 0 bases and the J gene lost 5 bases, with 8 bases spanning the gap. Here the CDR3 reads CASSQDGSDQPQHF. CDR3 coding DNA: TGTGCCAGCAGCCAAGACGGGAGCGATCAGCCCCAGCATTTT.

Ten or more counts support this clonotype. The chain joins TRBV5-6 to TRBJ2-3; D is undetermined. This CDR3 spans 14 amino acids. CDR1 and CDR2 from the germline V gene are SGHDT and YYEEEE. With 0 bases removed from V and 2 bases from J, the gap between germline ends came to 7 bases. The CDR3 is CASSLVGNTDTQYF. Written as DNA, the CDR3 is TGTGCCAGCAGCTTGGTTGGGAACACAGATACGCAGTATTTT.

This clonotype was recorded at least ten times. CDR3 sequence: CSARNPRGRNYGYTF. CDR3 in DNA: TGCAGTGCTAGGAACCCCAGGGGGCGTAACTATGGCTACACCTTC. The rearrangement uses TRBV20-1 and TRBJ1-2, with 8 positions matching TRBD1. The CDR3 covers 15 residues. The V gene's germline CDR1 is DFQATT and CDR2 SNEGSKA (reference sequence). The trim removed 3 bases at V and 1 base at J, leaving 7 bases unmatched.

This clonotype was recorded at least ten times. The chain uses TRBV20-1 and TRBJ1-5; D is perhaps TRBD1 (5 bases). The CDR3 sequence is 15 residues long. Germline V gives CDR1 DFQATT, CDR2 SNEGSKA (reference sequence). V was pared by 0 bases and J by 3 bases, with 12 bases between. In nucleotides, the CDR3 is TGCAGTGCTAGAGATTTGAGGGGCGACAATCAGCCCCAGCATTTT. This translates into CSARDLRGDNQPQHF.

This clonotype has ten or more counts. This CDR3 reads CASSEGAHGNTIYF. The CDR3, as DNA: TGTGCCAGCAGTGAGGGGGCGCACGGAAACACCATATATTTT. The chain carries TRBV25-1 and TRBJ1-3; maybe TRBD1 (6 bases). The CDR3 contains 14 residues. The V gene lost 3 bases and the J gene lost 4 bases, with 10 bases spanning the gap. Germline-derived CDR1 and CDR2 are MGHDK and SYGVNS.

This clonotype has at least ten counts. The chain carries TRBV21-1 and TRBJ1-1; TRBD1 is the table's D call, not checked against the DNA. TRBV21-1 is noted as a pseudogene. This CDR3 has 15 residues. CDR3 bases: TGTGCCAGCAGCAGACTGGACAGGGGGAACACTGAAGCTTTCTTT. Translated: CASSRLDRGNTEAFF.

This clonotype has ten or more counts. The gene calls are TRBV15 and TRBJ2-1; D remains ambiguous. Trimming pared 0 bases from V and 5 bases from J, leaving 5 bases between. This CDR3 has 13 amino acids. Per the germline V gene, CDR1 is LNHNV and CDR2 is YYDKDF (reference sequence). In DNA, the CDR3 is TGTGCCACCAGCAGAGATCCGAACAATGAGCAGTTCTTC. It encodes CATSRDPNNEQFF.

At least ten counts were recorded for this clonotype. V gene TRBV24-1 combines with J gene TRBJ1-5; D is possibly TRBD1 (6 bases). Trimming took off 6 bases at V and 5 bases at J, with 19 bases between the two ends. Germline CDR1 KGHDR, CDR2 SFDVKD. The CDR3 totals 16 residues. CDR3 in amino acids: CATSQMGSGGHQPQHF. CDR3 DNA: TGTGCCACCAGTCAGATGGGATCGGGGGGCCATCAGCCCCAGCATTTT.

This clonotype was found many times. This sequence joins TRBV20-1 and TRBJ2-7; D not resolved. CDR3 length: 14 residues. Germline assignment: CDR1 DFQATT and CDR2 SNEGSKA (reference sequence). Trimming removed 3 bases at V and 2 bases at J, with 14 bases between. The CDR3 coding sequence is TGCAGTGCTAGTGAGGCCGCCTCAACCTACGAGCAGTACTTC. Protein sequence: CSASEAASTYEQYF.

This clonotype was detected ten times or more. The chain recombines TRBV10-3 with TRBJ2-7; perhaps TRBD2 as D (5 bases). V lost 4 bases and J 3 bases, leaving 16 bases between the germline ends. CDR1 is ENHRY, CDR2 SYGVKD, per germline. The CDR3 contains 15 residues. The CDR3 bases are TGTGCCATCAGTGCTTTCGAGGGCAGTAACTACGAGCAGTACTTC. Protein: CAISAFEGSNYEQYF.